This T cell receptor beta chain stems from a study of shared clonotypes between healthy human individuals. Whole-study findings and limits: Researchers sampled only blood; tissue repertoires likely differ. For naive CD4 cells, roughly 5.5% of clonotypes were shared across a handful of donors.

Assay: immunoSEQ multiplex PCR; the TCRdb copy retains only in-frame clones and omits some. The sample lists roughly 2.6 million clones, around nine tenths occurring once. Points on this clone: Antigen unknown. Other nucleotide sequences from this sample produce the same CDR3.

This clonotype originated in a man aged 18 to 30 in good health. Sequenced: naive CD4+ T cells sorted from blood. As for subset: CD45RA+ positively selected.

CDR3: CASSLGSEQFF. DNA of the CDR3: TGTGCCAGCAGCTTGGGTAGTGAGCAGTTCTTC. The chain carries TRBV11-3 and TRBJ2-1, with unresolved D. CDR1 is SGHNT and CDR2 is YENEEA in the germline V gene. V dropped 3 bases and J dropped 9 bases, with 6 bases sitting between them. This CDR3 has 11 residues.